The clone carrying this TCR beta chain came up many times. No antigen is known for it. The CDR3 runs 16 residues. V trimming: 8 bases; J trimming: 1 base; junction bases outside the gene matches: 10. Per germline, CDR1 SNHLY and CDR2 FYNNEI. This record belongs to a study of T-cell reconstitution after alpha-beta-depleted transplantation in children. Unique molecular identifiers were incorporated when the TCRbeta library was constructed. TCRdb re-analysed the PCR reads in MiXCR, keeping a single row per CDR3 protein. There are 15,000 to 20,000 distinct CDR3 sequences in the sample; roughly 12% occur only once, and 70% to 80% lies in the top ten. Findings and limits, study-wide: Recipient T cells and thymic progenitors that survived were the source of the high TCRbeta diversity seen at day 60 in some patients. Most T-cell counts and diversity one year after the transplant came from T cells that were newly produced.

The chain joins TRBV2 to TRBJ2-7, with TRBD2 matching 11 bases. The specimen comprised PBMCs, mostly from graft donor cells, sampled 180 days after TCRalphabeta/CD19-depleted stem cell transplant. This TCR was sampled from a boy under three years old who had a stem cell transplant for Wiskott-Aldrich syndrome, so the T cells may come from the graft donor. The CDR3 nucleotides read TGTGCCAGCTCGGGGAGTCTAGCGGGAGGATCCTACGAGCAGTACTTC. Translating it yields CASSGSLAGGSYEQYF.